The 30 T cell receptor beta chains reported below all come from one sample, sequenced in a study of identifying expanded T cells in peripheral blood (dated by TCRdb to between 2018 and 2021). The library was produced with the immunoSEQ multiplex PCR assay. In TCRdb, the immuneACCESS table is reduced to in-frame sequences with V and J assigned. These tables do not hold every clone; where another copy was compared, an unresolved V gene accounts for under half, and the others remain unexplained. Counted in this sample were around 130,000 clones; approximately 86% of them appeared once. About 8% of the sample belongs to the ten largest clones. Sequenced sample: blood. Source of these receptors: a person aged 18 to 70 in good health.

V usage is TRBV19 and J usage is TRBJ2-7; D not certain. Looked up from germline, CDR1 is LNHDA and CDR2 is SQIVND (reference sequence). The CDR3 contains 15 residues. Trimming removed 6 bases from V and 3 bases from J, with 18 bases in between. The CDR3 is CASSIRPRQIYEQYF. The CDR3 nucleotides read TGTGCCAGTAGCATACGTCCCCGGCAGATCTACGAGCAGTACTTC.

This chain connects TRBV7-9 to TRBJ2-5; 9 bases match TRBD1. J lost 6 bases, V lost 5 bases, and 13 bases had no gene match. CDR3 length: 16 amino acids. Germline CDR1 is SEHNR and CDR2 is FQNEAQ (reference sequence). The CDR3 is CASSQMYRGRTKTQYF. Here the CDR3 DNA reads TGTGCCAGCAGCCAGATGTACAGGGGGCGCACGAAGACCCAGTACTTC.

The chain uses TRBV6-5 and TRBJ2-2; D is perhaps TRBD2 (5 bases). CDR3 length: 16 amino acids. The germline V and J ends were trimmed by 0 bases and 3 bases, with 11 bases remaining between them. CDR1 and CDR2 (germline): MNHEY, SVGAGI. The CDR3 region has the DNA TGTGCCAGCAGTTACTCTTCCCAACTAGACACCGGGGAGCTGTTTTTT. Amino acids: CASSYSSQLDTGELFF.

The V gene is TRBV10-1, the J gene TRBJ2-6; a possible D gene is TRBD2 (7 bases). Trimming removed 7 bases from V and 0 bases from J, with 19 bases in between. CDR1 and CDR2 from the germline V gene are WNHNN and SYGVQD (reference sequence). The CDR3 runs to 18 residues. The CDR3: CASTGRRGTPSGANVLTF. Written as DNA, the CDR3 is TGCGCCAGCACCGGGAGGAGGGGGACCCCCTCTGGGGCCAACGTCCTGACTTTC.

The sample holds one count of this clone. This chain joins TRBV7-2 and TRBJ1-2; D is unresolved. The CDR3 is 13 residues long. Germline lookup yields CDR1 SGHTA and CDR2 FQGNSA. V dropped 0 bases and J dropped 5 bases, with 7 bases sitting between them. CDR3: CASSLALSYGYTF. Here the CDR3 DNA reads TGTGCCAGCAGCTTAGCTTTGTCTTATGGCTACACCTTC.

This chain's CDR3 is CASRGPGQLYNEQFF. The CDR3 region has the DNA TGTGCCAGCAGGGGACCGGGACAGCTTTACAATGAGCAGTTCTTC. The rearrangement joins TRBV6-5 to TRBJ2-1, with 7 bases fitting TRBD1. Germline V gives CDR1 MNHEY, CDR2 SVGAGI. V shed 6 bases and J 4 bases; nucleotides not matched to a gene: 9. The CDR3 consists of 15 residues.

The V call is TRBV6-5, the J call TRBJ2-7; D unresolved. The length of the CDR3 is 14 residues. V shed 0 bases and J shed 6 bases, with 12 bases lying between them. Germline V gene data show CDR1 as MNHEY and CDR2 as SVGAGI. The CDR3 coding sequence is TGTGCCAGCAGTTACTCGAGTTCTGGGGTCGAGCAGTACTTC. Residues: CASSYSSSGVEQYF.

The V gene is TRBV7-8, the J gene TRBJ2-1, with D unclear. The CDR3 has 15 amino acids. V lost 1 base and J lost 4, with 11 bases in between. The V gene's germline CDR1 is SGHVS and CDR2 FQNEAQ. The CDR3 nucleotides read TGTGCCAGCAGCTTAGAAGGGCCCACTTACAATGAGCAGTTCTTC. Translated: CASSLEGPTYNEQFF.

Turning to this clone: At the DNA level, this CDR3 is encoded by other sequences in the same sample as well. The chain employs TRBV5-1 and TRBJ1-3, with TRBD1 matching 10 bases. Germline CDR1 and CDR2: SGHRS and YFSETQ. The CDR3 is made up of 16 amino acids. Trimming removed 0 bases from V and 2 bases from J; junction bases left unmatched: 2. CDR3 DNA: TGCGCCAGCAGCTTGGGACAGGGGGCTACTGGAAACACCATATATTTT. Its protein is CASSLGQGATGNTIYF. Filled out from reference TRBV5-1 and TRBJ1-3, the complete variable domain reads KAGVTQTPRYLIKTRGQQVTLSCSPISGHRSVSWYQQTPGQGLQFLFEYFSETQRNKGNFPGRFSGRQFSNSRSEMNVSTLELGDSALYLCASSLGQGATGNTIYFGEGSWLTVV.

This chain uses TRBV6-6 with TRBJ2-1; 8 nucleotides match TRBD2. CDR1 MNHNY and CDR2 SVGAGI come from the germline V gene (reference sequence). This CDR3 has 16 residues. With V trimmed by 5 bases and J by 4 bases, 10 bases remained unmatched. CDR3: CASSLSGTTPYNEQFF. The CDR3 region has the DNA TGTGCCAGCAGTCTTAGCGGGACTACCCCATACAATGAGCAGTTCTTC.

The J gene is TRBJ1-2, the V gene TRBV10-3; D remains ambiguous. In germline, CDR1 is ENHRY, CDR2 SYGVKD. There are 15 residues in the CDR3. The V end was cut by 0 bases, the J end by 4 bases, with 12 bases between. The CDR3 protein is CAISESPGMGYGYTF. The CDR3 DNA reads TGTGCCATCAGTGAGTCCCCGGGGATGGGCTATGGCTACACCTTC.

The chain carries TRBV7-8 and TRBJ1-2, with D unresolved. V was trimmed by 5 bases and J by 6 bases, leaving 19 bases between them. This CDR3 is 15 amino acids long. Germline loops: CDR1 SGHVS, CDR2 FQNEAQ. The CDR3 reads CASSPYPTDFDGYTF. The CDR3 coding sequence is TGTGCCAGCAGCCCCTATCCTACGGACTTTGATGGCTACACCTTC.

The chain has TRBV7-6 and TRBJ2-1; no firm D call. V was cut by 2 bases and J by 7 bases, with 9 bases left in between. The germline gives CDR1 SGHVS, CDR2 FNYEAQ. The CDR3 is 13 amino acids. The CDR3, as DNA: TGTGCCAGCAGCTTATCTATCTGGAATGAGCAGTTCTTC. It yields the protein CASSLSIWNEQFF. Filled out from reference TRBV7-6 and TRBJ2-1, the complete variable domain reads GAGVSQSPRYKVTKRGQDVALRCDPISGHVSLYWYRQALGQGPEFLTYFNYEAQQDKSGLPNDRFSAERPEGSISTLTIQRTEQRDSAMYRCASSLSIWNEQFFGPGTRLTVL.

The rearrangement links TRBV19 to TRBJ2-1, with TRBD2 matching over 12 bases. The V gene end was trimmed by 5 bases and the J gene end by 4 bases; junction bases not matched to a gene: 12. The CDR3 is 18 residues long. Looked up from germline, CDR1 is LNHDA and CDR2 is SQIVND (reference sequence). The CDR3 spells CASSRGRPSGGAYNEQFF. CDR3 sequence (DNA): TGTGCCAGTAGTCGAGGAAGGCCTAGCGGGGGGGCTTACAATGAGCAGTTCTTC.

In DNA form, the CDR3 reads TGTGCCAGCAGCCCCGCGTCGGGGACAGGGGTCAGAGGGGAGCAGTACTTC. Its translation: CASSPASGTGVRGEQYF. This chain links TRBV28 with TRBJ2-7, with 10 bases that match TRBD1. CDR1 MDHEN and CDR2 SYDVKM come from the germline V gene. The length of the CDR3 is 17 residues. V was clipped by 6 bases and J by 7 bases; unmatched bases: 18.

This clone was observed a handful of times. The chain is built from TRBV6-5 and TRBJ1-6; 7 bases fit TRBD1. The CDR3 has 14 amino acids. Germline loops: CDR1 MNHEY, CDR2 SVGAGI. The ends lost 8 bases at V and 6 bases at J; junction bases unmatched: 7. CDR3 loop: CASGRQGGNSPLHF. The CDR3 DNA is TGTGCCAGCGGAAGACAGGGAGGTAATTCACCCCTCCACTTT.

The chain has TRBV5-1 and TRBJ2-3; 8 bases align to TRBD2. Per the germline V gene, CDR1 is SGHRS and CDR2 is YFSETQ. The CDR3 totals 18 residues. The ends lost 2 bases at V and 1 base at J; junction bases unmatched: 12. Here the CDR3 DNA reads TGCGCCAGCAGCTTTACTAGCGGCACAAGCGGGGGCACAGATACGCAGTATTTT. Translated, it gives CASSFTSGTSGGTDTQYF.

This chain joins TRBV7-6 and TRBJ1-1; a possible D gene is TRBD1 (5 bases). Germline CDR1 and CDR2: SGHVS and FNYEAQ. The CDR3 runs 13 residues. Trimming took off 5 bases at V and 3 bases at J, with 10 bases between the two ends. CDR3 protein: CASSRDLDTEAFF. Here the CDR3 DNA reads TGTGCCAGCAGCCGGGACCTAGACACTGAAGCTTTCTTT.

The genes are TRBV23-1 and TRBJ1-5; perhaps TRBD1 as D (5 bases). TRBV23-1 is an ORF, and what it does is uncertain. This CDR3 region has 19 residues. V was cut by 7 bases and J by 0 bases, with 25 bases left in between. The CDR3: CASIQPTMGVGYSNQPQHF. The CDR3 coding sequence is TGCGCCAGCATTCAGCCAACGATGGGGGTCGGGTATAGCAATCAGCCCCAGCATTTT.

The rearrangement uses TRBV2 and TRBJ2-1; D unclear. Trimming stripped 4 bases from V and 1 base from J, with 11 bases between. Germline V gene lookup returns CDR1 SNHLY and CDR2 FYNNEI. This CDR3 is 15 amino acids long. The CDR3 coding sequence is TGTGCCAGCAGTGTTAGCACTGGGTCCTACAATGAGCAGTTCTTC. Translating gives CASSVSTGSYNEQFF.

The chain joins TRBV28 to TRBJ2-1; 8 positions agree with TRBD2. Unmatched junction bases numbered 16, after V lost 6 bases and J lost 0 bases. CDR3 length: 19 residues. Germline loops: CDR1 MDHEN, CDR2 SYDVKM. The CDR3 DNA reads as TGTGCCAGCAGCCCCCGCTTAGGGACTAGACCGAGCTCCTACAATGAGCAGTTCTTC. Amino acid sequence: CASSPRLGTRPSSYNEQFF.

V and J are TRBV29-1 and TRBJ2-1; TRBD2 might be the D (6 bases). Trimming pared 5 bases from V and 5 bases from J, leaving 13 bases between. The CDR3 runs 13 residues. Germline CDR1 is SQVTM and CDR2 is ANQGSEA. The CDR3 nucleotides are TGCAGCGTTATGGGAGGTAGCGACAATGAGCAGTTCTTC. This codes for CSVMGGSDNEQFF.

The rearrangement joins TRBV6-5 to TRBJ2-1; TRBD2 is a possible D gene (5 bases). This CDR3 is 14 amino acids long. V gave up 6 bases and J gave up 6 bases, with 15 bases separating them. Germline loops: CDR1 MNHEY, CDR2 SVGAGI. The CDR3 DNA is TGTGCCAGCAGCCGCAAGGGAGTTCTCAATGAGCAGTTCTTC. It encodes CASSRKGVLNEQFF.

The gene calls are TRBV18 and TRBJ2-6, with D possibly TRBD1 on 7 matching bases. Germline assignment: CDR1 KGHSH and CDR2 LQKENI. V was clipped by 3 bases and J by 4 bases, with 16 bases between them. This CDR3 is built from 17 residues. The CDR3 loop reads CASSPRTGEAGANVLTF. The CDR3 nucleotides read TGTGCCAGCTCACCTAGAACAGGGGAGGCCGGGGCCAACGTCCTGACTTTC.

V and J are TRBV10-3 and TRBJ1-4, with TRBD1 as a possible D gene (5 bases). The V end was cut by 5 bases, the J end by 4 bases, with 8 bases between. Germline assignment: CDR1 ENHRY and CDR2 SYGVKD. The CDR3 totals 13 residues. In nucleotides, the CDR3 is TGTGCCATCAGTAGGGACCTTAATGAAAAACTGTTTTTT. Its translation is CAISRDLNEKLFF.

This clone was observed once. The chain combines TRBV5-5 with TRBJ2-1, with D perhaps TRBD1 or TRBD2 (5 bases each). The CDR3 totals 14 residues. The V gene lost 2 bases and the J gene lost 5 bases, with 11 bases spanning the gap. Per the germline V gene, CDR1 is SGHKS and CDR2 is YYEKEE (reference sequence). CDR3: CASSFLGEHNEQFF. The CDR3 coding sequence is TGTGCCAGCAGCTTCCTGGGGGAGCACAATGAGCAGTTCTTC.

This clone came up a few times. The V call is TRBV27, the J call TRBJ2-7, with unresolved D. Germline values: CDR1 MNHEY, CDR2 SMNVEV (reference sequence). The CDR3 has 15 residues. The V end lost 5 bases, the J end lost 3 bases, and 17 bases lay between the germline ends. This chain's CDR3 is CASSPIEAALYEQYF. The CDR3 bases are TGTGCCAGCAGTCCGATTGAGGCGGCCCTCTACGAGCAGTACTTC.

This clone came up a few times. The chain couples TRBV25-1 to TRBJ2-1, with 11 bases matching TRBD2. Germline V CDR1 and CDR2: MGHDK, SYGVNS. The CDR3 consists of 15 residues. The J segment lost 9 bases and the V segment lost 4 bases, leaving 8 bases of the junction unmatched. The CDR3 nucleotides read TGTGCCAGCAGTGGGATAGCGGGAGGGCCGGGTGAGCAGTTCTTC. It specifies CASSGIAGGPGEQFF.

J is TRBJ1-1 and V is TRBV29-1, with 9 bases fitting TRBD1. This CDR3 has 13 residues. Unmatched junction bases numbered 11, after V lost 3 bases and J lost 12 bases. Germline V CDR1 and CDR2: SQVTM, ANQGSEA. The CDR3 DNA reads TGCAGCGTTGAGGCACAGGGGGCGGTCCTGTCTTTCTTT. Encoded protein: CSVEAQGAVLSFF.

CDR3 bases: TGTGCCAGCAGCTTAGGACTAGCGGGAGATGCGAGGGACGAGCAGTACTTC. It yields the protein CASSLGLAGDARDEQYF. The chain recombines TRBV7-9 with TRBJ2-7, with TRBD2 identical over 12 bases. The CDR3 runs to 17 residues. Germline-derived CDR1 and CDR2 are SEHNR and FQNEAQ (reference sequence). The V gene end was trimmed by 1 base and the J gene end by 5 bases; junction bases not matched to a gene: 9.